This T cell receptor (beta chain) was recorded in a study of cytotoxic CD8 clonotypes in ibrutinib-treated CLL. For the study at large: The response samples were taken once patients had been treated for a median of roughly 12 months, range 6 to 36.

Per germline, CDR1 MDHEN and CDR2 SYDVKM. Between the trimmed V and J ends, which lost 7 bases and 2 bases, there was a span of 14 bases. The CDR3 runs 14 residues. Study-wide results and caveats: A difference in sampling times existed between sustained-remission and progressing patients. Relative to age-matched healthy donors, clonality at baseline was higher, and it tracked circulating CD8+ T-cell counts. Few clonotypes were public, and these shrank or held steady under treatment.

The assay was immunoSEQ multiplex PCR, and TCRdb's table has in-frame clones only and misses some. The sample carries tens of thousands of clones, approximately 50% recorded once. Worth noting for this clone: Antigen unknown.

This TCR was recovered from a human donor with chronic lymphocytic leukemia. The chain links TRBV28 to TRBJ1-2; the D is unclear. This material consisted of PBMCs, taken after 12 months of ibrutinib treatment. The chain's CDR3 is CASTRVGYNYGYTF. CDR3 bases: TGTGCCAGCACCCGGGTAGGCTACAACTATGGCTACACCTTC.